The 18 T cell receptor beta chains below come from one sample, sequenced in a study of spatial heterogeneity in lung cancer. General observations from the study: Counts of expanded intratumoral alpha and beta TCRs tracked tumor mutation counts.

Time point defined: sample taken at primary tumor resection. These receptors' targets are unknown. A single record per CDR3 protein comes from TCRdb applying MiXCR to the 5' RACE reads. The table records under 4,500 distinct CDR3 sequences, 5% to 6% of them present only once. Sequences were derived from lung tumor tissue, sampled at surgery. These receptors were collected from a female donor with early-stage non-small cell lung cancer.

This clonotype is labeled as medium-sized. The chain employs TRBV7-2 and TRBJ1-2; perhaps TRBD1 as D (5 bases). Germline V gene lookup returns CDR1 SGHTA and CDR2 FQGNSA. The CDR3 is made up of 11 amino acids. The CDR3 is CGAGRDYGYTF. The CDR3 DNA reads as TGTGGAGCAGGGAGGGACTATGGCTACACCTTC.

Judged by abundance, this clonotype is medium-sized (0.01 to 0.1%). V is TRBV19 and J is TRBJ2-1; TRBD1 matches 12 bases. Losses at the gene ends were 2 bases for V and 7 bases for J; bases not matched to a gene: 9. The CDR3 spans 17 residues. Germline values: CDR1 LNHDA, CDR2 SQIVND (reference sequence). CDR3 nucleotide sequence: TGTGCCAGTAGTATAAGCCCCCTGGGACAGGGGGCGAATGAGCAGTTCTTC. Its translation is CASSISPLGQGANEQFF.

This clonotype was observed a handful of times. The chain combines TRBV5-1 with TRBJ2-7; TRBD1 agrees at 7 bases. Trimming took 5 bases from V and 4 from J; bases not matched to a gene: 9. The CDR3 loop spans 14 amino acids. Germline CDR1 is SGHRS and CDR2 is YFSETQ. Written as DNA, the CDR3 is TGCGCCAGCAGTTCTAGACAGGGCGGGTACGAGCAGTACTTC. Amino acid sequence: CASSSRQGGYEQYF.

Relative to its sample, this clonotype is medium-sized. The chain has TRBV7-9 and TRBJ1-2; TRBD1 matches 7 bases. J lost 5 bases, V lost 5 bases, and 5 bases had no gene match. Germline V gene lookup returns CDR1 SEHNR and CDR2 FQNEAQ (reference sequence). The CDR3 sequence is 13 residues long. CDR3 DNA: TGTGCCAGCAGCGAGGACAGGATATATGGCTACACCTTC. Amino acids: CASSEDRIYGYTF.

By sample fraction, this clonotype is medium-sized. The rearrangement uses TRBV6-2 or TRBV6-3 and TRBJ1-3; D remains unclear. CDR3 length: 14 amino acids. V shed 1 base and J shed 3 bases, with 7 bases lying between them. Germline values: CDR1 MNHEY, CDR2 SVGEGT. The CDR3 region is CASSYYPGGNTIYF. The DNA for the CDR3 is TGTGCCAGCAGTTACTATCCGGGTGGAAACACCATATATTTT.

By share, this clonotype ranks as medium-sized (0.01 to 0.1%). The CDR3 DNA sequence: TGTGCCAGCTCACCAAATTCCGAAAACATTCAGTACTTC. Its translation is CASSPNSENIQYF. V is TRBV18 and J is TRBJ2-4; D unresolved. The CDR3 totals 13 residues. V shed 2 bases and J shed 5 bases, with 7 bases lying between them. In germline, CDR1 is KGHSH, CDR2 LQKENI.

Details on this clonotype: A much larger clone lies a single base off, so this may be a read error. V gene TRBV6-2 or TRBV6-3 combines with J gene TRBJ2-7, with D tentatively TRBD1 (6 bases). Between the trimmed V and J ends, which lost 8 bases and 1 base, there was a span of 15 bases. The CDR3 covers 14 residues. Germline V gives CDR1 MNHEY, CDR2 SVGEGT. The CDR3, as DNA: TGTGCCAGCTGTTCGGGGACAAGGTCCTACGAGCAGTACTTC. As protein: CASCSGTRSYEQYF.

This clonotype is medium-sized in the sample. The chain recombines TRBV6-5 with TRBJ1-1; D unclear. The CDR3 spans 16 residues. Germline CDR1 and CDR2: MNHEY and SVGAGI. The V gene lost 0 bases and the J gene lost 0 bases, with 11 bases spanning the gap. Here the CDR3 DNA reads TGTGCCAGCAGTTACTCGTTTAGAGGGCTGAACACTGAAGCTTTCTTT. Protein product: CASSYSFRGLNTEAFF.

This clonotype was picked up a small number of times. The V gene is TRBV7-2, the J gene TRBJ2-1; maybe TRBD2 (6 bases). CDR3 length: 16 residues. Trimming took off 2 bases at V and 4 bases at J, with 15 bases between the two ends. Germline V gives CDR1 SGHTA, CDR2 FQGNSA. CDR3 in DNA: TGTGCCAGCAGCTTATACGTTTCGAGCGGGTACAATGAGCAGTTCTTC. It yields the protein CASSLYVSSGYNEQFF.

This clonotype qualifies as large (0.1 to 1%). The CDR3 DNA reads TGCGCCAGCAGCTTCCAGGGGGCCCTTAGCGAGCAGTACTTC. This gives the protein CASSFQGALSEQYF. The rearrangement links TRBV5-1 to TRBJ2-7, with 8 positions matching TRBD1. CDR1 is SGHRS, CDR2 YFSETQ, per germline. CDR3 length: 14 amino acids. V dropped 2 bases and J dropped 6; count of bases not matched to a gene: 7.

Sample share makes this clonotype medium-sized. J is TRBJ2-5 and V is TRBV20-1; TRBD2 matches at 8 bases. Unmatched junction bases numbered 11, after V lost 1 base and J lost 4 bases. The CDR3 contains 16 residues. The V gene's germline CDR1 is DFQATT and CDR2 SNEGSKA (reference sequence). As DNA, the CDR3 is TGCAGTGCTAGAGGAATCGTCGGGAGGGCCGGAGAGACCCAGTACTTC. As protein: CSARGIVGRAGETQYF.

This clonotype was picked up many times. The DNA for the CDR3 is TGTGCCAGCAGCTTAGATACCGGGGAGCTGTTTTTT. Protein sequence: CASSLDTGELFF. The rearrangement links TRBV7-9 to TRBJ2-2; no reliable D call. The CDR3 covers 12 residues. Trimming removed 1 base from V and 5 bases from J, with 2 bases in between. Looked up from germline, CDR1 is SEHNR and CDR2 is FQNEAQ (reference sequence).

By sample share, this clonotype is medium-sized. The CDR3 nucleotides are TGTGCCACCAGTGGGGCGGGAGGGCCATACAATGAGCAGTTCTTC. As protein: CATSGAGGPYNEQFF. This chain joins TRBV24-1 and TRBJ2-1; 9 nucleotides match TRBD2. Germline lookup yields CDR1 KGHDR and CDR2 SFDVKD. The ends lost 5 bases at V and 4 bases at J; junction bases unmatched: 5. The CDR3 covers 15 residues.

There are a few counts of this clonotype. The chain uses TRBV5-5 and TRBJ2-3; the D is unclear. The V end lost 1 base, the J end lost 2 bases, and 5 bases lay between the germline ends. The length of the CDR3 is 13 residues. Germline values: CDR1 SGHKS, CDR2 YYEKEE (reference sequence). The CDR3 DNA reads TGTGCCAGCAGCTTGCTATTCACAGATACGCAGTATTTT. Its translation: CASSLLFTDTQYF.

This clonotype was counted at least ten times. This rearrangement joins TRBV7-9 to TRBJ2-2; D gene ambiguous. V was shortened by 7 bases and J by 4 bases, with 13 bases between the two germline ends. Looked up from germline, CDR1 is SEHNR and CDR2 is FQNEAQ (reference sequence). The CDR3 runs 14 residues. The CDR3 DNA reads as TGTGCCAGCATTAGAAGCCATTCCACCGGGGAGCTGTTTTTT. This gives the protein CASIRSHSTGELFF.

The sample holds many counts of this clonotype. The chain joins TRBV7-3 to TRBJ2-1; D is uncertain. From germline, CDR1 is SGHTA and CDR2 FQGTGA. The CDR3 has 17 amino acids. With 5 bases removed from V and 9 bases from J, the gap between germline ends came to 26 bases. This CDR3 reads CASSIKGGGVERSEQFF. The CDR3 region has the DNA TGTGCCAGCAGCATTAAGGGCGGTGGGGTAGAACGAAGTGAGCAGTTCTTC.

By share, this clonotype ranks as medium-sized. The rearrangement joins TRBV11-2 to TRBJ2-5; TRBD2 matches 13 bases. After removal of 4 bases from V and 4 bases from J, the junction contained 9 bases not matched to a gene. The germline V gene has CDR1 SGHAT and CDR2 FQNNGV. The CDR3 extends over 17 amino acids. DNA of the CDR3: TGTGCCAGCAGCTCTTACGGGACTAGCGGGGAGGGAGAGACCCAGTACTTC. It yields the protein CASSSYGTSGEGETQYF.

This clonotype appeared a few times. The chain uses TRBV12-3 or TRBV12-4 and TRBJ2-5, with D unresolved. This CDR3 region has 16 residues. The germline V and J ends were trimmed by 6 bases and 5 bases, with 22 bases remaining between them. The CDR3 spells CASSLGGRKVEETQYF. The CDR3 DNA sequence: TGTGCCAGCAGCCTTGGTGGTCGGAAAGTGGAGGAGACCCAGTACTTC.